These T cell receptor beta chains were read from a single sample in a study of cytomegalovirus exposure and HLA in healthy donors. Sequenced by immunoSEQ multiplex PCR; TCRdb stores in-frame clones only, minus some. This specimen shows 220,000 or so clones; the ten leading clones hold roughly 1.2%. The source material was PBMCs. The origin of the receptors is a girl aged 2 to 10 in good health and CMV-seropositive. Each CDR3 is given with its conserved first and last residue. Each record gives: J gene, D gene, V gene, CDR3 protein, CDR3 DNA. The D gene is left open where the match is weak.

J: TRBJ1-1; D: TRBD1; V: TRBV11-2; CDR3: CASSIRQGVYTTEAFF; DNA: TGTGCCAGCAGCATTCGACAGGGGGTCTATACCACTGAAGCTTTCTTT
J: TRBJ2-7; D: .; V: TRBV5-6; CDR3: CASGRQTYERYF; DNA: TGTGCCAGCGGCAGACAGACCTACGAGCGGTACTTC
J: TRBJ2-5; D: TRBD2; V: TRBV14; CDR3: CASSRQRTSELQETQYF; DNA: TGTGCCAGCAGCCGCCAGAGGACTAGCGAACTACAAGAGACCCAGTACTTC
J: TRBJ2-1; D: TRBD2; V: TRBV4-2; CDR3: CASSQGTSGYNEQFF; DNA: TGTGCCAGCAGCCAAGGGACTAGCGGGTACAATGAGCAGTTCTTC
J: TRBJ2-1; D: .; V: TRBV7-6; CDR3: CASSSLVISYNEQFF; DNA: TGTGCCAGCAGCTCTTTAGTTATCTCCTACAATGAGCAGTTCTTC
J: TRBJ2-5; D: TRBD2; V: TRBV27; CDR3: CASSLYRLAGQETQYF; DNA: TGTGCCAGCAGTTTATATCGACTAGCGGGCCAAGAGACCCAGTACTTC
J: TRBJ2-1; D: TRBD2; V: TRBV2; CDR3: CASRGGLAGSSYNEQFF; DNA: TGTGCCAGCAGGGGCGGACTAGCGGGATCCTCCTACAATGAGCAGTTCTTC
J: TRBJ2-7; D: TRBD1; V: TRBV25-1; CDR3: CASSAGTGEQYF; DNA: TGTGCCAGCAGTGCTGGGACAGGCGAGCAGTACTTC
J: TRBJ2-4; D: .; V: TRBV7-2; CDR3: CASSLNNQNIQYF; DNA: TGTGCCAGCAGCCTAAATAATCAAAACATTCAGTACTTC
J: TRBJ1-6; D: .; V: TRBV5-6; CDR3: CASSLEVGAGNSPLHF; DNA: TGTGCCAGCAGCTTGGAGGTTGGAGCAGGGAATTCACCCCTCCACTTT
J: TRBJ1-4; D: .; V: TRBV9; CDR3: CASRGAGKLFF; DNA: TGTGCCAGCAGGGGAGCGGGAAAACTGTTTTTT
J: TRBJ2-7; D: TRBD1; V: TRBV19; CDR3: CASSPPDRGYYEQYF; DNA: TGTGCCAGTAGTCCCCCGGACAGGGGATACTACGAGCAGTACTTC
J: TRBJ2-7; D: .; V: TRBV5-4; CDR3: CASSPPDRSYEQYF; DNA: TGTGCCAGCAGCCCCCCCGACAGGTCCTACGAGCAGTACTTC
J: TRBJ2-1; D: TRBD2; V: TRBV27; CDR3: CASSLKGLAGGSSYNEQFF; DNA: TGTGCCAGCAGTTTAAAGGGACTAGCGGGAGGGAGCTCCTACAATGAGCAGTTCTTC
J: TRBJ2-3; D: .; V: TRBV18; CDR3: CASSPSSTDTQYF; DNA: TGTGCCAGCTCACCCTCTAGCACAGATACGCAGTATTTT
J: TRBJ2-3; D: TRBD1; V: TRBV7-6; CDR3: CASSYLNGQGVADTQYF; DNA: TGTGCCAGCAGCTATCTTAACGGGCAGGGGGTCGCAGATACGCAGTATTTT
J: TRBJ2-1; D: .; V: TRBV11-2; CDR3: CASSLLPGSADEQFF; DNA: TGTGCCAGCAGCTTACTCCCTGGGAGTGCTGATGAGCAGTTCTTC
J: TRBJ1-5; D: TRBD1; V: TRBV6-1; CDR3: CATGGQGLNQPQHF; DNA: TGTGCCACCGGGGGACAGGGCCTCAATCAGCCCCAGCATTTT
J: TRBJ1-1; D: .; V: TRBV10-2; CDR3: CASTISGGTEAFF; DNA: TGCGCCAGCACAATCTCGGGGGGCACTGAAGCTTTCTTT
J: TRBJ1-5; D: TRBD1; V: TRBV28; CDR3: CASSTQKGQNNQPQHF; DNA: TGTGCCAGCAGTACCCAGAAGGGACAGAACAATCAGCCCCAGCATTTT
J: TRBJ1-4; D: .; V: TRBV5-1; CDR3: CARLGRSQKSTNEKLFF; DNA: TGCGCCAGGTTAGGGAGGAGCCAAAAATCAACTAATGAAAAACTGTTTTTT
J: TRBJ2-3; D: TRBD1; V: TRBV2; CDR3: CASSDVGTGRSSTDTQYF; DNA: TGTGCCAGCAGTGACGTCGGGACAGGCCGGTCCAGCACAGATACGCAGTATTTT
J: TRBJ2-3; D: TRBD1; V: TRBV18; CDR3: CASSPNTGGSQDTQYF; DNA: TGTGCCAGCTCACCAAACACAGGGGGCAGTCAGGATACGCAGTATTTT
J: TRBJ1-1; D: .; V: TRBV10-1; CDR3: CASTLNRNTEAFF; DNA: TGCGCCAGCACCCTCAACAGGAACACTGAAGCTTTCTTC
J: TRBJ2-7; D: TRBD2; V: TRBV27; CDR3: CASGLAGGRGQYF; DNA: TGTGCCAGCGGACTAGCGGGAGGTCGGGGGCAGTACTTC
J: TRBJ2-7; D: .; V: TRBV5-4; CDR3: CASSPGPDRNYEQYF; DNA: TGTGCCAGCAGCCCAGGACCGGACAGAAACTACGAGCAGTACTTC